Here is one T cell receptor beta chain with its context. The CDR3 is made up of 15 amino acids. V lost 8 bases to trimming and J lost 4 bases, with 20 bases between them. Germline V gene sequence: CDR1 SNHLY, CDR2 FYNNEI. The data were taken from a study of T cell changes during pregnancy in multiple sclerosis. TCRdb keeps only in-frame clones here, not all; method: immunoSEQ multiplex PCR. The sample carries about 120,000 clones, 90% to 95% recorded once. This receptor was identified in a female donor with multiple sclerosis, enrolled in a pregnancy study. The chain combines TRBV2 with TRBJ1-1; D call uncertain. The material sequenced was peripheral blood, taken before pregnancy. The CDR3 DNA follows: TGTGCCAGCCTACTAGGGTGGAGTTCGGGCACTGAAGCTTTCTTT. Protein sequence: CASLLGWSSGTEAFF. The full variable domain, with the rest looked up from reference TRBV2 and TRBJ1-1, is EPEVTQTPSHQVTQMGQEVILRCVPISNHLYFYWYRQILGQKVEFLVSFYNNEISEKSEIFDDQFSVERPDGSNFTLKIRSTKLEDSAMYFCASLLGWSSGTEAFFGQGTRLTVV.